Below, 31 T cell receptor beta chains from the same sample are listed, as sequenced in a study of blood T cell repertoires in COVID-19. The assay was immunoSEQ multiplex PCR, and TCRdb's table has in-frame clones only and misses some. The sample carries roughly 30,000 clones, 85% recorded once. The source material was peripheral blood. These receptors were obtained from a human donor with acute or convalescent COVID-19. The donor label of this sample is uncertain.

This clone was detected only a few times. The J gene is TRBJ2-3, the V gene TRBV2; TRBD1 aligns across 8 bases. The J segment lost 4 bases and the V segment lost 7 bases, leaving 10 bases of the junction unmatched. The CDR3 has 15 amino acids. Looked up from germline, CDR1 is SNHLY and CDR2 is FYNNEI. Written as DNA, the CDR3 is TGTGCCAGCACCACGGGACAGGTTCTCCCAGATACGCAGTATTTT. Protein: CASTTGQVLPDTQYF.

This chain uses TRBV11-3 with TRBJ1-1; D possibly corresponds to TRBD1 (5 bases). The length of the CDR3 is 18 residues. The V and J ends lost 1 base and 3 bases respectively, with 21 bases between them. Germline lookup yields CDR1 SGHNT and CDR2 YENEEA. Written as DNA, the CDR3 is TGTGCCAGCAGCTTAGTAGGGAAGTGGGGGGAAGGAGACACTGAAGCTTTCTTT. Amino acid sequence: CASSLVGKWGEGDTEAFF.

The CDR3 coding sequence is TGTGCCAGCAGTTACTCGACAGGGTTAGACTATGGCTACACCTTC. As protein: CASSYSTGLDYGYTF. The chain links TRBV6-5 to TRBJ1-2, with TRBD1 matching over 7 bases. Looked up from germline, CDR1 is MNHEY and CDR2 is SVGAGI. The length of the CDR3 is 15 residues. J was trimmed by 3 bases and V by 0 bases; bases with no gene match: 4.

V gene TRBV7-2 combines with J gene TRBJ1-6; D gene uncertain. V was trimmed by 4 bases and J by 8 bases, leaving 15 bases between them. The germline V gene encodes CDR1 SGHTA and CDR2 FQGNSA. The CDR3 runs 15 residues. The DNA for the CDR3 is TGTGCCAGCAGCTCAAGGGTAATCGGGGATTCACCCCTCCACTTT. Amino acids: CASSSRVIGDSPLHF.

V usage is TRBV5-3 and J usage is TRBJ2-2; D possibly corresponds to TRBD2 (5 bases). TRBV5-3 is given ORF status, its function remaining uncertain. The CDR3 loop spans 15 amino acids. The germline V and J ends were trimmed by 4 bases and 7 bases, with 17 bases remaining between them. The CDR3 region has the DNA TGTGCCAGAAGCCTATTCAGGAATGCGGGCGGGGAGCTGTTTTTT. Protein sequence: CARSLFRNAGGELFF.

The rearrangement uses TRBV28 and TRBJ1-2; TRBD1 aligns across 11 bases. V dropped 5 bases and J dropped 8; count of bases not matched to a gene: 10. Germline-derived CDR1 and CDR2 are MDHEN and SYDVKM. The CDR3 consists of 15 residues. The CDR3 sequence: CASSPSDRGRGGYTF. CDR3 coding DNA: TGTGCCAGCAGTCCCTCGGACAGGGGGCGAGGGGGCTACACCTTC.

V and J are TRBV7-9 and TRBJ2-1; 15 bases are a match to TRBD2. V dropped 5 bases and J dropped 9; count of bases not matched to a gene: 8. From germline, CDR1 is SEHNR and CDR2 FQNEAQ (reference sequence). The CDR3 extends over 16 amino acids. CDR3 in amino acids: CASSTWTSGGAGEQFF. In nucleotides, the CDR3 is TGTGCCAGCAGCACCTGGACTAGCGGGGGGGCCGGTGAGCAGTTCTTC. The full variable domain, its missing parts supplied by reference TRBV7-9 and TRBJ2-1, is DTGVSQNPRHKITKRGQNVTFRCDPISEHNRLYWYRQTLGQGPEFLTYFQNEAQLEKSRLLSDRFSAERPKGSFSTLEIQRTEQGDSAMYLCASSTWTSGGAGEQFFGPGTRLTVL.

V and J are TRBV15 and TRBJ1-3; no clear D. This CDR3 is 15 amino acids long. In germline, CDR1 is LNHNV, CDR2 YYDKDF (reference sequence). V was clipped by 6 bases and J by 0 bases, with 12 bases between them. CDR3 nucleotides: TGTGCCACCAGAGGTAGGAGAGACTCTGGAAACACCATATATTTT. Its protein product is CATRGRRDSGNTIYF.

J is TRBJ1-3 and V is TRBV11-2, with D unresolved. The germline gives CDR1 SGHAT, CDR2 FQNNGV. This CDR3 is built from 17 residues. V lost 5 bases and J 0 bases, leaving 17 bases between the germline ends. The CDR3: CASSPLLGLSSGNTIYF. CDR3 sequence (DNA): TGTGCCAGCAGCCCCCTCTTGGGCCTCTCCTCTGGAAACACCATATATTTT.

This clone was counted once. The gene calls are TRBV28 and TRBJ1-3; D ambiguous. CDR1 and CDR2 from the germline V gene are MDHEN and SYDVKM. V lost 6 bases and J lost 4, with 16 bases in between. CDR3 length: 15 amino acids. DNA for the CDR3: TGTGCCAGCAGGCCTCAAGCGAACGCCGGAAACACCATATATTTT. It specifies CASRPQANAGNTIYF.

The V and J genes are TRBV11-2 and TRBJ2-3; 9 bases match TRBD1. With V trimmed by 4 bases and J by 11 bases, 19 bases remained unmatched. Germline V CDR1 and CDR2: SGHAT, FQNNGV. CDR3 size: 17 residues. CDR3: CASSSHHTGGAWVRQYF. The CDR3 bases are TGTGCCAGCAGCTCCCACCATACAGGGGGCGCCTGGGTGAGGCAGTATTTT.

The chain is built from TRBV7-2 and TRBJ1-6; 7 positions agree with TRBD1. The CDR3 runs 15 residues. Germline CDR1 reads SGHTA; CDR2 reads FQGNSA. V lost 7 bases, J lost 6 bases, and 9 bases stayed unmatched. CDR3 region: CASTLRQGGNSPLHF. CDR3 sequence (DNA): TGTGCCAGCACCCTCCGCCAGGGGGGTAATTCACCCCTCCACTTT.

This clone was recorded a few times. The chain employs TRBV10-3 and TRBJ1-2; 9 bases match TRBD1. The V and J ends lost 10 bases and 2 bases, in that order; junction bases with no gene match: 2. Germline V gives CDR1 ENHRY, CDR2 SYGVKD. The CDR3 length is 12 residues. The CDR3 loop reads CATGTGNYGYTF. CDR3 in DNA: TGTGCCACCGGGACAGGGAACTATGGCTACACCTTC.

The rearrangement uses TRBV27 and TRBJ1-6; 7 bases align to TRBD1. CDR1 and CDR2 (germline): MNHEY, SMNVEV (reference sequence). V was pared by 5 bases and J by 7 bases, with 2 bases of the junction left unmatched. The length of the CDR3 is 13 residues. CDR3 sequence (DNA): TGTGCCAGCAGTGTGACAGGGAATTCACCCCTCCACTTT. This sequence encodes CASSVTGNSPLHF.

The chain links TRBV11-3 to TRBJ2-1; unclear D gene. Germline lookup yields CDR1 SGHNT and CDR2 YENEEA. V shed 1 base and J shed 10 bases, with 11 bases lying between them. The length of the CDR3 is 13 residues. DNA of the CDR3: TGTGCCAGCAGCTTAGGACCGCTCAGGGAGCAGTTCTTC. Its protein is CASSLGPLREQFF.

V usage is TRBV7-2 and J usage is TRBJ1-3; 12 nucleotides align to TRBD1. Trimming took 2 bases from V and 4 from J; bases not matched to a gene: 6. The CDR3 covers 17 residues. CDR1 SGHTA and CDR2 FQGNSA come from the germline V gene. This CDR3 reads CASSLQAGTGGGNTIYF. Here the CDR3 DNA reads TGTGCCAGCAGCTTACAGGCTGGGACAGGGGGCGGAAACACCATATATTTT.

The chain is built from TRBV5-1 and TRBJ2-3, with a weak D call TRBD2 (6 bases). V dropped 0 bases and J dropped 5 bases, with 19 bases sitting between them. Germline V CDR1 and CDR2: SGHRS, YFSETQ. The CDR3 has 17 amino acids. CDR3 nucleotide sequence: TGCGCCAGCAGCTTGGGGCAGAGTAGTGGGGGAGGAGATACGCAGTATTTT. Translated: CASSLGQSSGGGDTQYF.

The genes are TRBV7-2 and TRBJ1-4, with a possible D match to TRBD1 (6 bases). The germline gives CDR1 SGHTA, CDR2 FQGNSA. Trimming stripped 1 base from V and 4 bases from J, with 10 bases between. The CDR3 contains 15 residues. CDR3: CASSLGRTDNEKLFF. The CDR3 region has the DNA TGTGCCAGCAGCTTAGGCAGGACAGATAATGAAAAACTGTTTTTT.

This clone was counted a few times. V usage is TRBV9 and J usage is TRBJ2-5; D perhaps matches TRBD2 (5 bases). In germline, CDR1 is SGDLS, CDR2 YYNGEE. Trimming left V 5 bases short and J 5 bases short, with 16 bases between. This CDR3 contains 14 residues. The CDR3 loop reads CASSRSLGEETQYF. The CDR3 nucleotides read TGTGCCAGCAGTCGTAGCTTGGGAGAGGAGACCCAGTACTTC. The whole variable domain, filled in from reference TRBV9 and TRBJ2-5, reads DSGVTQTPKHLITATGQRVTLRCSPRSGDLSVYWYQQSLDQGLQFLIQYYNGEERAKGNILERFSAQQFPDLHSELNLSSLELGDSALYFCASSRSLGEETQYFGPGTRLLVL.

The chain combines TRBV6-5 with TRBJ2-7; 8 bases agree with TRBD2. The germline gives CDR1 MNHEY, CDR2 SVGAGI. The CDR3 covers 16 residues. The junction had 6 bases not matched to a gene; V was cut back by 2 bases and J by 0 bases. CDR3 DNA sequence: TGTGCCAGCAGTTACAGCGGGGGTTGGGACTCCTACGAGCAGTACTTC. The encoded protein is CASSYSGGWDSYEQYF.

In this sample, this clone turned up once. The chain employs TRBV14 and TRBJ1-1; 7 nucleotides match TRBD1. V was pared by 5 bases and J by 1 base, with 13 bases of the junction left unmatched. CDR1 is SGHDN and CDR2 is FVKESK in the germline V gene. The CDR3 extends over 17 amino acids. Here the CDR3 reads CASSSFRTGARNTEAFF. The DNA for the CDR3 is TGTGCCAGCAGCAGCTTTCGAACAGGGGCCCGGAACACTGAAGCTTTCTTT.

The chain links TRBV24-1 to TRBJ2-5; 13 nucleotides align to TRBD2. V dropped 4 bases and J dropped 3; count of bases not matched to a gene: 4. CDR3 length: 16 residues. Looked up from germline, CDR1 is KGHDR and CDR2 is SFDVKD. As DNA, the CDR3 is TGTGCCACCAGTGACACGGGACTAGCGGGAAAAGAGACCCAGTACTTC. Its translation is CATSDTGLAGKETQYF.

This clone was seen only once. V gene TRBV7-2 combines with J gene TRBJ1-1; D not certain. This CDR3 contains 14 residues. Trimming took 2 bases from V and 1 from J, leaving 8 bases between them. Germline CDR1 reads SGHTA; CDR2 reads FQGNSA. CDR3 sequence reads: CASSLSGGNTEAFF. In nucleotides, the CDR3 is TGTGCCAGCAGCTTAAGCGGCGGGAACACTGAAGCTTTCTTT.

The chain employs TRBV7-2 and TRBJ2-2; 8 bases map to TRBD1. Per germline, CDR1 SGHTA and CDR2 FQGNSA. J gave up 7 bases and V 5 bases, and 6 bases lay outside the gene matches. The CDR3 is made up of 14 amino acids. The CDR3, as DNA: TGTGCCAGCAGCATCGACAGGGGTCTCGGGGAGCTGTTTTTT. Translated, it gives CASSIDRGLGELFF.

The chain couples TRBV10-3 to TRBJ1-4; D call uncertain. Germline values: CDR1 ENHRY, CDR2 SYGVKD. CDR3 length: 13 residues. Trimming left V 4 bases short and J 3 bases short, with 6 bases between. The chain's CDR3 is CAISVGANEKLFF. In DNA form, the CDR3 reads TGTGCCATCAGTGTAGGAGCTAATGAAAAACTGTTTTTT.

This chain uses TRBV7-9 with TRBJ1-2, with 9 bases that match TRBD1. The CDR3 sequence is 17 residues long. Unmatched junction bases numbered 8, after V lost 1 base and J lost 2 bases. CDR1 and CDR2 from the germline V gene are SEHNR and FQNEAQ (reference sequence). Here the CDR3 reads CASSLVGRTGANYGYTF. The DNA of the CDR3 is TGTGCCAGCAGCTTAGTGGGGAGGACAGGGGCGAACTATGGCTACACCTTC.

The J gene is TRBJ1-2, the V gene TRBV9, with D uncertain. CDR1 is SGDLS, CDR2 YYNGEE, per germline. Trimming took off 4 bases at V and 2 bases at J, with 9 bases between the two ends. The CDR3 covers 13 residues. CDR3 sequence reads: CASSPRPNYGYTF. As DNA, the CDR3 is TGTGCCAGCAGCCCGCGGCCAAACTATGGCTACACCTTC.

CDR3 sequence (DNA): TGTGCCAGCAGCTTAGCTCAAAGCGGGGGCAATGAGCAGTTCTTC. Protein sequence: CASSLAQSGGNEQFF. V is TRBV7-9 and J is TRBJ2-1; 8 nucleotides agree with TRBD2. Germline V gene lookup returns CDR1 SEHNR and CDR2 FQNEAQ (reference sequence). V trimming: 0 bases; J trimming: 6 bases; junction bases outside the gene matches: 4. This CDR3 spans 15 amino acids.

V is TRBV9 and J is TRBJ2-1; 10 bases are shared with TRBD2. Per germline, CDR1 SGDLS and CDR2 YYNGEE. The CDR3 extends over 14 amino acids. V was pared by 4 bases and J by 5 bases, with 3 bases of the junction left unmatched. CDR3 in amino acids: CASSHGLADNEQFF. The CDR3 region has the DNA TGTGCCAGCAGCCACGGACTAGCGGACAATGAGCAGTTCTTC.

The CDR3 bases are TGTGCCACCCAACAGGTGGACTATGGCTACACCTTC. Its translation: CATQQVDYGYTF. The gene calls are TRBV2 and TRBJ1-2; the D gene is possibly TRBD1 (5 bases). Germline V lookup: CDR1 SNHLY, CDR2 FYNNEI. This CDR3 contains 12 residues. The ends were cut back, 10 bases at V and 3 bases at J, with 12 bases in the middle.

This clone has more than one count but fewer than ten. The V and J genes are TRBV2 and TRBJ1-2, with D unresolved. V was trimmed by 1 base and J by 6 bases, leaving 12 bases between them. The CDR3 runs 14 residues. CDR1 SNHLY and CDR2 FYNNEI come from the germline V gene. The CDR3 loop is CASSEGANSDGYTF. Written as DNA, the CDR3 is TGTGCCAGCAGTGAAGGGGCCAACTCGGATGGCTACACCTTC.